One sample yielded the 10 T cell receptor beta chains listed below, sequenced in a study of Ad26.COV2.S vaccination and SARS-CoV-2 variants. Sequenced by immunoSEQ multiplex PCR; TCRdb stores in-frame clones only, minus some. The top ten hold 5% to 6.5% of the sample, which has some 180,000 clones, roughly 87% seen once. Sample: peripheral blood, taken after recovery from COVID-19. Source of these receptors: a human donor who had recovered from COVID-19.

This clone was recorded only once. This specimen includes other DNA sequences encoding the same CDR3. This rearrangement joins TRBV5-1 to TRBJ1-1; TRBD1 aligns across 7 bases. V dropped 4 bases and J dropped 1; count of bases not matched to a gene: 7. Germline CDR1 is SGHRS and CDR2 is YFSETQ. The CDR3 is 15 amino acids. CDR3 protein: CASSPLQGTNTEAFF. For the CDR3, the DNA is TGCGCCAGCAGCCCACTACAGGGGACGAACACTGAAGCTTTCTTT.

This clone was counted once. The chain employs TRBV30 and TRBJ1-6; the D is unclear. The CDR3 runs 14 residues. V was trimmed by 2 bases and J by 5 bases, leaving 10 bases between them. Looked up from germline, CDR1 is GTSNPN and CDR2 is SVGIG (reference sequence). CDR3 nucleotides: TGTGCCTGGAGTCCGGGCTACGATAATTCACCCCTCCACTTT. Protein sequence: CAWSPGYDNSPLHF. Based on the CDR3 plus reference TRBV30 and TRBJ1-6, the full variable domain is SQTIHQWPATLVQPVGSPLSLECTVEGTSNPNLYWYRQAAGRGLQLLFYSVGIGQISSEVPQNLSASRPQDRQFILSSKKLLLSDSGFYLCAWSPGYDNSPLHFGNGTRLTVT.

In this sample, this clone turned up once. The chain joins TRBV7-2 to TRBJ1-2; 9 positions match TRBD1. CDR3 length equals 16 residues. CDR1 SGHTA and CDR2 FQGNSA come from the germline V gene. J was trimmed by 4 bases and V by 3 bases; bases with no gene match: 9. CDR3 protein: CASSFTGGFSPYGYTF. CDR3 bases: TGTGCCAGCAGCTTTACAGGGGGCTTTTCGCCCTATGGCTACACCTTC.

The genes are TRBV4-2 and TRBJ2-7; a weak D match, TRBD2 (6 bases). Trimming took off 3 bases at V and 6 bases at J, with 12 bases between the two ends. Germline V lookup: CDR1 LGHNA, CDR2 YNFKEQ. CDR3 size: 13 residues. The CDR3 DNA reads as TGTGCCAGCAGCCAGGCTAGGGAGGTCGAGCAGTACTTC. Translated, it gives CASSQAREVEQYF.

The rearrangement joins TRBV2 to TRBJ2-1; TRBD2 aligns across 9 bases. The germline V gene encodes CDR1 SNHLY and CDR2 FYNNEI. V shed 5 bases and J 0 bases; nucleotides not matched to a gene: 2. There are 15 residues in the CDR3. CDR3 nucleotide sequence: TGTGCCAGCAGTTATAGCGGGAGCTCCTACAATGAGCAGTTCTTC. It codes for CASSYSGSSYNEQFF.

The chain combines TRBV11-2 with TRBJ1-1; 8 bases match TRBD1. This CDR3 contains 19 residues. V lost 0 bases to trimming and J lost 0 bases; unmatched junction nucleotides: 12. Germline CDR1 and CDR2: SGHAT and FQNNGV. CDR3 sequence reads: CASSLDWRARGRVNTEAFF. In DNA, the CDR3 is TGTGCCAGCAGCTTAGATTGGCGGGCCAGGGGGCGGGTGAACACTGAAGCTTTCTTT.

On this clone: Other DNA sequences in the same sample also yield this CDR3. The chain carries TRBV15 and TRBJ1-3; D uncertain. Per germline, CDR1 LNHNV and CDR2 YYDKDF (reference sequence). This CDR3 contains 15 residues. V lost 0 bases, J lost 3 bases, and 9 bases lay in between. CDR3 sequence (DNA): TGTGCCACCAGCAGAGATCCTGGCAGTGGAAACACCATATATTTT. Translation: CATSRDPGSGNTIYF.

The CDR3, as DNA: TGTGCCAGCAGTTTCCCTCTCGTAAATGGAAATGAGCAGTTCTTC. It yields the protein CASSFPLVNGNEQFF. The genes are TRBV28 and TRBJ2-1; no clear D. Germline V lookup: CDR1 MDHEN, CDR2 SYDVKM. Trimming cost V 3 bases and J 7 bases, with 16 bases left between them. This CDR3 region has 15 residues.

The V and J genes are TRBV6-5 and TRBJ2-3, with 12 positions matching TRBD2. The CDR3 has 14 amino acids. Germline trimming cut 8 bases from V and 5 bases from J; bases unmatched to any gene: 5. Germline CDR1 MNHEY, CDR2 SVGAGI. CDR3: CASFRLAGVDTQYF. The CDR3 bases are TGTGCCAGCTTTCGACTAGCGGGAGTAGATACGCAGTATTTT.

This chain connects TRBV7-2 to TRBJ2-7; TRBD2 agrees at 8 bases. Trimming cost V 3 bases and J 1 base; bases outside gene matches: 5. There are 15 residues in the CDR3. Germline assignment: CDR1 SGHTA and CDR2 FQGNSA. CDR3 in amino acids: CASSFRLASSYEQYF. CDR3 DNA sequence: TGTGCCAGCAGCTTCAGACTAGCGAGTTCCTACGAGCAGTACTTC. The full variable domain, completed using reference TRBV7-2 and TRBJ2-7, is GAGVSQSPSNKVTEKGKDVELRCDPISGHTALYWYRQSLGQGLEFLIYFQGNSAPDKSGLPSDRFSAERTGGSVSTLTIQRTQQEDSAVYLCASSFRLASSYEQYFGPGTRLTVT.